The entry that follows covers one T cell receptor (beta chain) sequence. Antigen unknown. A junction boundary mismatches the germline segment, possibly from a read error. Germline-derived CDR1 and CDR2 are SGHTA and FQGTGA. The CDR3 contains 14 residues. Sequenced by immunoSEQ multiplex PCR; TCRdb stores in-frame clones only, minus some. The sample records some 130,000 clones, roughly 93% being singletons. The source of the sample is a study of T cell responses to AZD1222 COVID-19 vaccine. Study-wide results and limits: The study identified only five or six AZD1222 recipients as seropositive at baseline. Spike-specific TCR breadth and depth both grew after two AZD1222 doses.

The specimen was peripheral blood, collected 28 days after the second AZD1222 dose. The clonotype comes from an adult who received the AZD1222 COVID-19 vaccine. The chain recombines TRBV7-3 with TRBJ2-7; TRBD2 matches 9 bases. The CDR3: CASRLTGLAPEQYF. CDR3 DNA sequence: TGTGCCAGCAGGTTAACGGGACTAGCACCCGAGCAGTACTTC.